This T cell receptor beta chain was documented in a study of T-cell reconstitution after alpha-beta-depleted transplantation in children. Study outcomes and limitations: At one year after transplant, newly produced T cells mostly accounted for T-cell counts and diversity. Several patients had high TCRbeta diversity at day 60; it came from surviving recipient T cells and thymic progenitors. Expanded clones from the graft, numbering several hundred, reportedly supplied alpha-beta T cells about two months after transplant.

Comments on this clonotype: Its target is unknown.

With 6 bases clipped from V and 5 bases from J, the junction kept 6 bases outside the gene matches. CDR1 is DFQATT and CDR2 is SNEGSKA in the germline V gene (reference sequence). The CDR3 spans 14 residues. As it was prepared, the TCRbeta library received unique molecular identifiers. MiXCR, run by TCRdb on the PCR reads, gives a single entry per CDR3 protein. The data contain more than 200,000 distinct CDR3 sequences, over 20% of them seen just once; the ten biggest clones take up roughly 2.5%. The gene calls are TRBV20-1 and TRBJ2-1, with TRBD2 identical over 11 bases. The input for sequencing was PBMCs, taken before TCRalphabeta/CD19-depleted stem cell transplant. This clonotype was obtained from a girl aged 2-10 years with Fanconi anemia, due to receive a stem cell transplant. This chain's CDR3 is CSAILAGGDNEQFF. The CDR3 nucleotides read TGCAGTGCCATTCTAGCGGGAGGCGACAATGAGCAGTTCTTC.